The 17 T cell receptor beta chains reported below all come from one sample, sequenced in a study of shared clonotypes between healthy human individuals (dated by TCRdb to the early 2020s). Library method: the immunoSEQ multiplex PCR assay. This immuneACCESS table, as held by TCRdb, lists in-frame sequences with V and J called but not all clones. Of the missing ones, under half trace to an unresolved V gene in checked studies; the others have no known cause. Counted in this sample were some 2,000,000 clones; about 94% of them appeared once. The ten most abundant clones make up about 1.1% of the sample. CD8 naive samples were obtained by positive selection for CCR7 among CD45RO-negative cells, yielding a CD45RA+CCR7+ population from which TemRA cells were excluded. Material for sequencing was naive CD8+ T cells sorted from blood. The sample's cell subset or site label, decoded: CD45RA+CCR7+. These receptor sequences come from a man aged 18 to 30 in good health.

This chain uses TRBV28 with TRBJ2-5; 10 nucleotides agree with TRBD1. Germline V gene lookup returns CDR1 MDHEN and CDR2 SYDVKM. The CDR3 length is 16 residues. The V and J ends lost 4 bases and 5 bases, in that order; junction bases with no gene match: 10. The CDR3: CASSSIRDRGVETQYF. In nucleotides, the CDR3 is TGTGCCAGCAGTTCGATCCGGGACAGGGGAGTGGAGACCCAGTACTTC.

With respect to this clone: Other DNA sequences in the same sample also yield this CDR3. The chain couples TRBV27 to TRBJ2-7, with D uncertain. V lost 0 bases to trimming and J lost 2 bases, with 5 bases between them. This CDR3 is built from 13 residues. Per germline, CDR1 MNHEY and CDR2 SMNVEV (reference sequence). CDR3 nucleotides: TGTGCCAGCAGTTTATCGTCGGCCTACGAGCAGTACTTC. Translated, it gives CASSLSSAYEQYF.

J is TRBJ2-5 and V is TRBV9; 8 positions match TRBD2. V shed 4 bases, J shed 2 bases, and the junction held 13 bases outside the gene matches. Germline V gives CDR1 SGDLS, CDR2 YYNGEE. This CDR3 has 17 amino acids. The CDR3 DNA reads TGTGCCAGCAGCTCCCACCCACTAGCGGAATCGCAAGAGACCCAGTACTTC. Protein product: CASSSHPLAESQETQYF.

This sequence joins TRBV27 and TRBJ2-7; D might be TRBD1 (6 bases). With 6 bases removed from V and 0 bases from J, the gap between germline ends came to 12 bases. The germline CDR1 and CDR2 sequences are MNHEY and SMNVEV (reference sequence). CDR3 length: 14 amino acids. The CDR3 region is CASRTLDSSYEQYF. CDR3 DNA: TGTGCCAGCAGGACCCTGGACAGCTCCTACGAGCAGTACTTC.

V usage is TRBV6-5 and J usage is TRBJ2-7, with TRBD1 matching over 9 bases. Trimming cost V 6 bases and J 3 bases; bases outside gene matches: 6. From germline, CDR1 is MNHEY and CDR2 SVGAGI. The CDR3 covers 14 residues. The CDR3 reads CASSPTGGDYEQYF. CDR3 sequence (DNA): TGTGCCAGCAGCCCGACAGGGGGGGACTACGAGCAGTACTTC.

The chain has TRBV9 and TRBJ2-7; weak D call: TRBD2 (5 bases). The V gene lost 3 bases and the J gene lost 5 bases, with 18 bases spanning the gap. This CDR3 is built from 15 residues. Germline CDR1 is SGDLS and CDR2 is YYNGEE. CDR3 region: CASSESGTSNNEQYF. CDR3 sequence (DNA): TGTGCCAGCAGCGAAAGCGGAACTAGTAACAACGAGCAGTACTTC.

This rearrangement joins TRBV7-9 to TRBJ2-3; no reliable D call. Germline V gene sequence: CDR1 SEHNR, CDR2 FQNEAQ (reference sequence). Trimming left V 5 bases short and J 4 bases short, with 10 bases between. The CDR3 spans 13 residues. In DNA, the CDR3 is TGTGCCAGCAGCCTCCCCGATGCAGATACGCAGTATTTT. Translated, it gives CASSLPDADTQYF.

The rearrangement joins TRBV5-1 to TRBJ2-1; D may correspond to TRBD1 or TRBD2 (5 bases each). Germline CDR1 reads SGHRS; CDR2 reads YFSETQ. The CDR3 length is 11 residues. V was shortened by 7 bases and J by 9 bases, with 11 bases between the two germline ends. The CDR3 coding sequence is TGCGCCAGCTCCCGGGGCGGTGAGCAGTTCTTC. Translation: CASSRGGEQFF.

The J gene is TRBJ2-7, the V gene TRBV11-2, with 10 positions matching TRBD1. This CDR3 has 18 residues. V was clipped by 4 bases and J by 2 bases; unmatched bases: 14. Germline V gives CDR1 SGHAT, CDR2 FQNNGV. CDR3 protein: CASSSEPIGTGAPYEQYF. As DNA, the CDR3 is TGTGCCAGCAGCTCAGAACCGATAGGGACAGGGGCTCCCTACGAGCAGTACTTC.

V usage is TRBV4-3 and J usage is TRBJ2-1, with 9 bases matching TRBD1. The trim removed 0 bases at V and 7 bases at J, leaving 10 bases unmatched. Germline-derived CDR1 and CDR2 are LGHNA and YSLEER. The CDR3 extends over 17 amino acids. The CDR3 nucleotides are TGCGCCAGCAGCCAAGATCTCTCGGGACAGGGCATTAATGAGCAGTTCTTC. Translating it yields CASSQDLSGQGINEQFF.

CDR3 sequence (DNA): TGTGCCAGCAGCTTAGTGGTTAGCGGGGGGCAAGAGACCCAGTACTTC. Protein sequence: CASSLVVSGGQETQYF. This sequence joins TRBV7-6 and TRBJ2-5; 10 nucleotides align to TRBD2. This CDR3 spans 16 amino acids. With V trimmed by 1 base and J by 2 bases, 4 bases remained unmatched. Looked up from germline, CDR1 is SGHVS and CDR2 is FNYEAQ.

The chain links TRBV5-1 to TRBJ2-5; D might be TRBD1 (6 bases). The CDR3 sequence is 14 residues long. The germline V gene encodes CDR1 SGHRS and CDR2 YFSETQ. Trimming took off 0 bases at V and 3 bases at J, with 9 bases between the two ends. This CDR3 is CASSLADRKETQYF. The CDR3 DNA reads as TGCGCCAGCAGCTTGGCCGACAGGAAAGAGACCCAGTACTTC.

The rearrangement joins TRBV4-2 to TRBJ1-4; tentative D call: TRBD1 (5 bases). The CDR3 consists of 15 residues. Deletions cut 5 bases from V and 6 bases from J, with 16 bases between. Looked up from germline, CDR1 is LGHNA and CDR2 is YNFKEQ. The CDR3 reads CASSGAGDRDEKLFF. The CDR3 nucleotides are TGTGCCAGCAGCGGGGCAGGCGACAGAGATGAAAAACTGTTTTTT.

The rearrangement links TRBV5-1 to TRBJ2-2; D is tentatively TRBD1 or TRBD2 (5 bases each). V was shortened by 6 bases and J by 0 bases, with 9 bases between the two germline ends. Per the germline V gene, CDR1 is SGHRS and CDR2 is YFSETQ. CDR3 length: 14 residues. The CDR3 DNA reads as TGCGCCAGCACCGGGACCCCGAACACCGGGGAGCTGTTTTTT. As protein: CASTGTPNTGELFF.

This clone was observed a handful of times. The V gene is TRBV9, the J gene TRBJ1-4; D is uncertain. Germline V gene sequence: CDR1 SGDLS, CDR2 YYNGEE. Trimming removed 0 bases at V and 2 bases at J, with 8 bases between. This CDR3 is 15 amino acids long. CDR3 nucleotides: TGTGCCAGCAGCGTAGCGGGAGTGACTAATGAAAAACTGTTTTTT. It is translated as CASSVAGVTNEKLFF.

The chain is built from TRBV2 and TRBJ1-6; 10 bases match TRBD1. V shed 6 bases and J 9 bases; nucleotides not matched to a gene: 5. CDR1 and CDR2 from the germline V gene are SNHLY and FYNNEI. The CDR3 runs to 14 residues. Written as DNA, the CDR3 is TGTGCCAGCAGGAGGGACAGGGGACCTTCACCCCTCCACTTT. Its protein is CASRRDRGPSPLHF.

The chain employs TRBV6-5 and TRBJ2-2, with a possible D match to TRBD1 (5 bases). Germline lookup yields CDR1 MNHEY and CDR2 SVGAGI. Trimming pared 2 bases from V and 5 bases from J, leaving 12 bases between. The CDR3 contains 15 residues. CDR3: CASSYIRVGTGELFF. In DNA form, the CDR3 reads TGTGCCAGCAGTTACATCAGGGTAGGAACCGGGGAGCTGTTTTTT.